This TCR beta chain was captured by sequencing in a study of blood T cell repertoires in COVID-19. Overall study context: COVID-19 samples from acute and convalescent phases originated in the United States, Italy and Spain.

In the source study's methods: It was from reference gene primer amplification that nucleated cell counts were estimated. TCRdb keeps only in-frame clones here, not all; method: immunoSEQ multiplex PCR. Clone size and V and J calls were adopted from that table, with D and trimming inferred from the DNA. The data contain about 49,000 clones, around 90% of them singletons. The sequenced sample consisted of peripheral blood. The sequence came from an elderly man with acute or convalescent COVID-19.

The CDR3 reads CASSRGQSATNEKLFF. The CDR3 nucleotides are TGTGCCAGCTCACGGGGACAGAGTGCAACTAATGAAAAACTGTTTTTT. The chain recombines TRBV18 with TRBJ1-4; 7 bases are a match to TRBD1. Looked up from germline, CDR1 is KGHSH and CDR2 is LQKENI. The J segment lost 0 bases and the V segment lost 4 bases, leaving 5 bases of the junction unmatched. The length of the CDR3 is 16 residues.